This paragraph reports one TCR beta chain. Its specificity is unknown. This sample is drawn from a study of T cells in localized non-small cell lung cancer. From germline, CDR1 is MGHDK and CDR2 SYGVNS. This CDR3 has 12 residues. Trimming pared 4 bases from V and 2 bases from J, leaving 5 bases between. Clones were sequenced by immunoSEQ multiplex PCR, and TCRdb holds only the in-frame ones, with some missing. The sample shows some 20,000 clones, 85% to 90% of them seen only once. General study points: Adjacent lung tissue had a median 57 of the top 100 clones found in the tumor. There was higher T cell clonality in uninvolved adjacent lung than in tumor, and it was highest there. One tumor region alone was sequenced, and heterogeneity therefore remains possible. Greater blood T cell density accompanied longer overall survival.

The sequence was collected from a man aged 40 to 69 with stage II squamous cell lung carcinoma. The chain uses TRBV25-1 and TRBJ1-2, with D possibly matching TRBD1 (5 bases). The sequenced sample was PBMCs, obtained before any cancer treatment. CDR3 amino acids: CASSAGNYGYTF. The DNA of the CDR3 is TGTGCCAGCAGTGCAGGGAACTATGGCTACACCTTC.